These T cell receptor beta chains were read from a single sample in a study of Graves' ophthalmopathy and Graves' hyperthyroidism. TCRdb reanalysed the multiplex PCR reads using MiXCR and keeps one entry per CDR3 protein. The sample records around 1.1 million distinct CDR3 sequences, about 38% being singletons. The sample taken for sequencing was peripheral blood or thyroid tissue (not recorded which). The receptors originated from an adult man with Graves' hyperthyroidism. Both conserved end residues are part of each CDR3. Fields, in order: clone size, J gene, D gene, V gene, CDR3 DNA, CDR3 protein. The D gene is left open where the match is weak. Clone size is shown for a subset of rows, as once, few, many or a class of expanded clone.

many,TRBJ1-6,TRBD1,TRBV9,TGTGCCAGCAGCGTCTCGGAGGACAGGGGTAATTCACCCCTCCACTTT,CASSVSEDRGNSPLHF
many,TRBJ2-5,.,TRBV29-1,TGCAGCGTTGTCTCCCAGCGCGAGCAAGAGACCCAGTACTTC,CSVVSQREQETQYF
.,TRBJ2-2,TRBD2,TRBV6-5,TGTGCCAGCAGCACCACTAGCGCGGCAGTATCGGGGGAGCTGTTTTTT,CASSTTSAAVSGELFF
.,TRBJ2-7,TRBD1,TRBV10-3,TGTGCCATCGGACAGGGGGCCGAGCAGTACTTC,CAIGQGAEQYF
.,TRBJ2-1,.,TRBV2,TGTGCCAGCAGCCCATGGACTACCCTTAATGAGCAGTTCTTC,CASSPWTTLNEQFF
.,TRBJ1-5,.,TRBV12-3/TRBV12-4,TGTGCCAGCACCCATTCGACAGGAGATAGCAATCAGCCCCAGCATTTT,CASTHSTGDSNQPQHF
many,TRBJ1-1,.,TRBV5-1,TGCGCCAGCAGCGCCGGGACGGCCTTTGGTACTGAAGCTTTCTTT,CASSAGTAFGTEAFF
few,TRBJ1-2,TRBD1,TRBV20-1,TGCAGTACTAGACCTCAGCCCAAATTGGACAGGAGAAACTATGGCTACACCTTC,CSTRPQPKLDRRNYGYTF
many,TRBJ1-6,.,TRBV2,TGTGCCAGCAGTGCAGGGGTGTCCAATTCACCCCTCCACTTT,CASSAGVSNSPLHF
few,TRBJ2-5,.,TRBV20-1,TGCAGTGCTAGAGATCCCCCCGGGAGTCGTACGAAGACCCAGTACTTC,CSARDPPGSRTKTQYF
.,TRBJ2-7,.,TRBV7-8,TGTGCCACACTCACAGGGCTGGGCGAGCAGTACTTC,CATLTGLGEQYF
many,TRBJ2-7,.,TRBV2,TGTGCCTTCGGAGGGGGCCTTCTCCCTCCCTACGAGCAGTACTTC,CAFGGGLLPPYEQYF
.,TRBJ1-5,.,TRBV6-5,TGTGCCAGCAGACGGGACGTGCATCAGCCCCAGCATTTT,CASRRDVHQPQHF
once,TRBJ2-5,TRBD1,TRBV12-3/TRBV12-4,TGTGCCAGCAGATCACAGGGACAGCAGCTTGGGACCCAGTACTTC,CASRSQGQQLGTQYF
many,TRBJ1-2,.,TRBV13,TGTGCCAGCAGCTCCTCTGAAGCTAACTATGGCTACACCTTC,CASSSSEANYGYTF
many,TRBJ2-7,TRBD1,TRBV7-9,TGTGCCAGCAGACCCGACAGGGGCTACGAGCAGTACTTC,CASRPDRGYEQYF
once,TRBJ1-2,TRBD1,TRBV7-2,TGTGCCAGCAGCTCTAGCCCAGGGGGCGGTGGCTACACCTTC,CASSSSPGGGGYTF
.,TRBJ2-2,.,TRBV6-5,TGTGCCAGCAGAAGCTACACAGGGGAGCTGTTTTTT,CASRSYTGELFF
many,TRBJ2-5,.,TRBV7-2,TGTGCCAGCAGGGGGGGAGCGAAAGAGACCCAGTACTTC,CASRGGAKETQYF
few,TRBJ1-1,TRBD1,TRBV7-2,TGTGCCAGCAGCTTACGGGACAGGGGATTTCGTCCCCTGAACACTGAAGCTTTCTTT,CASSLRDRGFRPLNTEAFF
many,TRBJ1-3,.,TRBV5-8,TGTGCCAGCAGCTTTGGTACGGGGTCTGGAAACACCATATATTTT,CASSFGTGSGNTIYF
few,TRBJ2-7,.,TRBV7-9,TGTGCCAGCAGTTACGGCCCGCCGGGCGCCGAGCAGTACTTC,CASSYGPPGAEQYF
.,TRBJ1-2,TRBD1,TRBV5-4,TGTGCCAGCAGCTTTTCGTTCCAGGGGGGGGGCTACACCTTC,CASSFSFQGGGYTF
few,TRBJ1-5,.,TRBV7-8,TGTGCCAGCAGCTTAGCAACAGACAGCAATCAGCCCCAGCATTTT,CASSLATDSNQPQHF
many,TRBJ2-7,.,TRBV14,TGTGCCAGCAGCCCAGGATGGCGTTACGAGCAGTACTTC,CASSPGWRYEQYF
many,TRBJ2-7,TRBD1,TRBV29-1,TGCAGCGTCGCAGACAGGGCCTACGAGCAGTACTTC,CSVADRAYEQYF
few,TRBJ1-1,.,TRBV7-9,TGTGCCAGCAGCCCTAAGCTTGGACCGGACACTGAAGCTTTCTTT,CASSPKLGPDTEAFF
many,TRBJ1-2,.,TRBV7-2,TGTGCCAGCAGCTTAGGGCCCGTTTATAACTATGGCTACACCTTC,CASSLGPVYNYGYTF
.,TRBJ2-5,.,TRBV7-8,TGTGCCAGCAGCTTAGATGCTAGCGTGGGCAGGGAAGAGACCCAGTACTTC,CASSLDASVGREETQYF
.,TRBJ2-7,TRBD1,TRBV5-5,TGTGCCAGCAGCTCACCTCGGACAGGGGGAGAGCAGTACTTC,CASSSPRTGGEQYF
few,TRBJ1-3,.,TRBV29-1,TGCAGCGGGGCGGACCTTAGCTCTGGAAACACCATATATTTT,CSGADLSSGNTIYF
few,TRBJ2-2,TRBD2,TRBV2,TGTGCCAGCAGGAAGACTAGCGGGGGGCCCACCGGGGAGCTGTTTTTT,CASRKTSGGPTGELFF
many,TRBJ1-2,.,TRBV20-1,TGCAGTGCTTCCGGGGTGGGGGTAGGTGGCTACACCTTC,CSASGVGVGGYTF
many,TRBJ1-3,.,TRBV7-8,TGTGCCAGCAGCTTATCAGAAACAAACACCATATATTTT,CASSLSETNTIYF
many,TRBJ2-7,.,TRBV7-8,TGTGCCAGCAGCATACTAGCCGGCGAGCAGTACTTC,CASSILAGEQYF
many,TRBJ1-5,.,TRBV7-8,TGTGCCAGCAGCTACGAGAGGACAGTGGATAGCAATCAGCCCCAGCATTTT,CASSYERTVDSNQPQHF
few,TRBJ1-5,TRBD1,TRBV2,TGTGCCAGCAGTGTGGGACAGGGTAAAAATCAGCCCCAGCATTTT,CASSVGQGKNQPQHF
many,TRBJ1-2,TRBD1,TRBV10-3,TGTGCCATCAGCCCCAGGGACAGGGATGGCTACACCTTC,CAISPRDRDGYTF
many,TRBJ1-1,.,TRBV10-3,TGTGCCATCAGTAAGTCGGGGGGGGGCACTGAAGCTTTCTTT,CAISKSGGGTEAFF
few,TRBJ1-1,.,TRBV20-1,TGCAGTGCTAGAGATCTAAGACAGCAGGACACTGAAGCTTTCTTT,CSARDLRQQDTEAFF
many,TRBJ2-7,TRBD1,TRBV29-1,TGCAGCGTTGAAGGGCTGGCAGGGGGCCCCTCCGAGCAGTACTTC,CSVEGLAGGPSEQYF
.,TRBJ2-7,TRBD1,TRBV6-5,TGTGCCAGCAGTTACGGACAGGGAAACAACGAGCAGTACTTC,CASSYGQGNNEQYF
once,TRBJ2-5,TRBD1,TRBV10-3,TGTGCCATCAGTGAGCGGAAGGGGGCCGCGGGCAATCAGCCCCAGTACTTC,CAISERKGAAGNQPQYF
few,TRBJ2-2,.,TRBV5-5,TGTGCCACCACAAGATTAGGTCGACGAATCGGGGAGCTGTTTTTT,CATTRLGRRIGELFF
.,TRBJ1-3,.,TRBV5-1,TGCGCCAGCAGGTTGCAGGCCGCTGGAAACACCATATATTTT,CASRLQAAGNTIYF
many,TRBJ2-7,TRBD2,TRBV20-1,TGCAGTGCTAGGGAGGGACTAGGGCGCTACGAGCAGTACTTC,CSAREGLGRYEQYF
.,TRBJ2-7,TRBD2,TRBV10-3,TGTGCCAGCACCTACGGTCCAGCGGGGGGATCGCGCCCCGACTTC,CASTYGPAGGSRPDF
.,TRBJ1-2,.,TRBV6-6,TGTGCCAGCAGTGAATTTGGCAGCTATGGCTACACCTTC,CASSEFGSYGYTF
.,TRBJ2-2,.,TRBV7-9,TGTGCCAGCAGCTTATTCGGCGACCTCAACACCGGGGAGCTGTTTTTT,CASSLFGDLNTGELFF
many,TRBJ1-2,.,TRBV25-1,TGTGCCAGCAGTGAATTCCTACCCGGCGATAACTATGGCTACACCTTC,CASSEFLPGDNYGYTF
.,TRBJ2-2,.,TRBV6-6,TGTGCCAGCAGTTTCGACTGGATGAACACCGGGGAGCTGTTTTTT,CASSFDWMNTGELFF
.,TRBJ2-2,TRBD2,TRBV11-1,TGTGCCAGCAGCCGCAGACTAGCGGGAGGTACCGGGGAGCTGTTTTTT,CASSRRLAGGTGELFF